This T cell receptor beta chain was observed in a study of graft-versus-host responses after intestinal transplantation. Across the study: Anti-thymocyte globulin induction, then tacrolimus and steroids for about three years, went to all recipients.

Overall study results and limits: Allografts from individuals with graft-donor T cell macrochimerism displayed high graft-versus-host to host-versus-graft clonal ratios.

As for this clone: Its antigen is not identified.

The CDR3 contains 15 residues. Trimming removed 3 bases from V and 4 bases from J; junction bases left unmatched: 4. Germline values: CDR1 LNHDA, CDR2 SQIVND (reference sequence). Repertoires were generated with immunoSEQ multiplex PCR, while TCRdb's copy carries only in-frame clones and drops some. The sample contains about 120,000 clones, around 94% of which appear only once. The source is a human donor who was the organ donor for an intestinal transplant. This chain joins TRBV19 and TRBJ2-4; TRBD1 matches 9 bases. This specimen was unstimulated CD8+ T cells sorted from spleen or lymph node cells, taken before transplant. The CDR3: CASSIGGTGKNIQYF. In DNA form, the CDR3 reads TGTGCCAGTAGTATCGGAGGGACAGGGAAAAACATTCAGTACTTC.